The present T cell receptor beta chain was sequenced within a study of cytomegalovirus exposure and HLA in healthy donors. This CDR3 has 14 amino acids. V was pared by 0 bases and J by 7 bases, with 8 bases of the junction left unmatched. CDR1 GTSNPN and CDR2 SVGIG come from the germline V gene (reference sequence). PCR used 60 Vbeta primers and 13 Jbeta primers. Produced via immunoSEQ multiplex PCR; TCRdb's table is partial and in-frame only. The sample has about 130,000 clones; 82% are singletons. As for this clone: Its antigen is unidentified.

Regarding the study as a whole: HLA alleles were associated with roughly 17,000 TCR beta sequences in a later analysis at 0.05 false discovery rate. Several top significant clusters appeared, in a later analysis, to be linked to common viral pathogens. Specificity of a few CMV-associated chains for CMV antigens was verified in vitro. The study labeled 164 TCR beta chains cytomegalovirus-associated.

The gene calls are TRBV30 and TRBJ2-7, with 8 bases matching TRBD2. The sequence was collected from a boy under 18 in good health and CMV-seronegative. The specimen sequenced was PBMCs. Here the CDR3 reads CAWSVPGRATEQYF. The CDR3 DNA follows: TGTGCCTGGAGTGTACCCGGGAGGGCCACGGAGCAGTACTTC.